The clone carrying this TCR beta chain was seen a few times. The antigen remains undetermined. Both 60 Vbeta primers and 13 Jbeta primers went into the PCR. The repertoire was sequenced with immunoSEQ multiplex PCR; TCRdb's copy has only in-frame clones and lacks some. This sample carries some 200,000 clones, over 75% of them seen once, and the ten largest clones take roughly 6.7%. The data were taken from a study of cytomegalovirus exposure and HLA in healthy donors. General study findings and limits: A few of the chains that were CMV-associated were confirmed in vitro to be specific for CMV antigens. HLA restriction was apparent for most CMV-associated TCR beta chains in a later analysis. Across donors, most TCRs were seen rarely, yet some public ones were widespread.

Trimming removed 5 bases from V and 6 bases from J; junction bases left unmatched: 7. This CDR3 spans 15 amino acids. In germline, CDR1 is MDHEN, CDR2 SYDVKM. The receptor comes from a middle-aged man in good health and CMV-seropositive. The rearrangement joins TRBV28 to TRBJ1-5; 10 bases are shared with TRBD1. Sequencing used PBMCs. CDR3 sequence (DNA): TGTGCCAGCAGTCCCGGGACAGGGGACAGTCAGCCCCAGCATTTT. Protein sequence: CASSPGTGDSQPQHF.